This T cell receptor beta chain derives from a study of vaccination and CD4 T cells after COVID-19 (dated by TCRdb to 2022 to 2024). Broadly, across the study: Every convalescent patient had a positive nasal swab PCR test for SARS-CoV-2, with mild disease in about 9 patients and severe disease in one. The convalescent cohort comprised six males and four females, including two Hispanic individuals, seven Caucasians, two Asians and one multiracial person. Two doses of either the Pfizer-BioNTech BNT162b2 vaccine (n=8) or the Moderna mRNA-1273 vaccine (n=2) were administered to participants. Post-COVID blood samples were collected from convalescent patients a median of about 92 days after diagnosis, with a range of about 30 to 180 days. Post-vaccine blood samples were obtained a median of roughly 75 days after the second vaccine dose, with a range of 14 to 241 days. The cultures were stimulated with overlapping spike peptide pools from SARS-CoV-2 and from the common cold coronaviruses HCoV-NL63, HCoV-OC43 and HCoV-229E. As controls, cultures received a CEFX viral epitope pool (the positive control), an HIV-1 Nef peptide pool (the negative control), or no peptide at all. In 10 COVID-19 convalescent patients and 4 infection-naive healthy vaccine recipients, researchers compared the spike-specific CD4+ TCR repertoire from before mRNA vaccination with the repertoire from after. Overall results and qualifications from the work: The study included relatively few convalescent patients and did not analyze early timepoints after natural infection. Among the post-vaccine SARS-CoV-2-reactive clones in convalescent patients, a median roughly 85% showed up only after vaccination, which suggests vaccine-specific priming. Although the median number of SARS-CoV-2-reactive clonotypes went up from around 19 after infection to some 40 after vaccination, the increase was not significant. Of the vaccine-specific clones found in convalescent patients, nearly all (304 of 307) were mono-reactive for SARS-CoV-2 spike instead of being cross-reactive with common cold coronaviruses.

The label giving this sample's treatment or condition can be read as: 10-day PBMC culture with coronavirus spike peptide pools or control peptides (ViraFEST assay). The ViraFEST assay was used in the study, in which antigen-specific T cells were expanded with peptide pools and expanded clonotypes were subsequently identified by TCR sequencing. The convalescent patients' positive SARS-CoV-2 PCR tests were from March to December 2020, which was before the Alpha, Beta and Delta variants emerged in the United States. Each well held around 2.1 million PBMCs cultured with approximately 10 ug/ml peptide pools in IMDM containing around 5% human AB serum and roughly 10 IU/ml IL-2. Half of the culture medium was replaced with fresh IL-2-containing medium on days 3 and 7. CD4+ T cells were isolated after less than twelve days of culture through negative selection using the EasySep CD4+ T cell isolation kit. Ficoll-Paque Plus gradient centrifugation was used to isolate PBMCs from whole blood, and the isolated PBMCs were then either used fresh or cryopreserved at -140C. Each culture condition was generally run in triplicate wells.

Libraries came from PCR. DNA from cultured CD4+ T cells underwent TCR sequencing with the Oncomine TCR Beta short-read assay at the Johns Hopkins FTIC core. The QIAamp micro DNA kit was used to extract genomic DNA from the cultured CD4+ T cells. Oncomine TCR Beta libraries from cultured CD4+ T cells were pooled using unique dual indexes and sequenced on an Illumina iSeq 100. Per the source publication's procedure: Non-productive sequences were removed, and CDR3s that did not start with C, did not end with F or W, or were shorter than 7 amino acids were discarded. The MANAFEST web application identified antigen-specific clonotypes by comparing peptide-stimulated wells against reference wells and other culture wells. For a clone to be called positive, the clone needed an FDR below 0.05, an odds ratio above 5, and a productive frequency above 0.1% in at least two of three replicate wells. Clonotypes that were significantly expanded in both SARS-CoV-2 spike wells and at least one common cold coronavirus spike condition were defined as cross-reactive. Using R version 3.6.1, CDR3 homology was evaluated through Levenshtein distances (stringdist) along with unrooted phylogenetic trees (ape). TCRdb's own reprocessing of the public reads used fastp at Q25 and MiXCR and kept productive beta chains. CDR3 protein sequences are deduplicated, and each keeps its most common genes and DNA. TCRdb, rather than the study authors, made the V and J calls. A total of around 8,600 distinct CDR3 sequences appear in this sample, around half of them only once. Approximately 20% of the sample is taken by the ten largest.

Counted from cysteine to phenylalanine, this CDR3 has 13 amino acids. Only the CDR3 part of the read is kept: 39 bases, read in frame from the first base. CDR1 and CDR2 are drawn from the germline V gene: SGHVS, FQNEAQ. The junction shows trimming of 1 base on V and 10 bases on J, plus 13 bases between the germline ends. As regards this clonotype: The specificity of this receptor is unknown. The record has no base qualities; no much larger clone is one base away.

The receptor chain draws on TRBV7-8 and TRBJ1-2; the D gene identity is not certain. Sequences were obtained from CD4+ T cells from blood, cultured in vitro. This sequence originates from a human donor who had recovered from COVID-19. The CDR3 loop reads CASSLGGLADYTF. The DNA sequence is given as TGTGCCAGCAGCTTAGGAGGCCTTGCTGACTACACCTTC.